These 16 T cell receptor beta chains were all obtained from the same sample, sequenced in a study of cytomegalovirus exposure and HLA in healthy donors (dated by TCRdb to the late 2010s). Library preparation was by the immunoSEQ multiplex PCR assay. For the multiplex PCR, a mixture combining 60 forward primers for TCR Vbeta segments and 13 reverse primers for TCR Jbeta segments was used. Not all clones reach the TCRdb copy of this immuneACCESS table, which keeps in-frame sequences only. Checked studies attribute under half of the gap to unresolved V genes and leave the rest unexplained. The sample table holds 200,000 to 250,000 clones, of which roughly 84% were seen once. The leading ten clones occupy more than 0.6% of the sample. Sequencing was carried out using PBMCs. The receptors stem from a boy between 2 and 10 years old in good health and CMV-seronegative.

For this clone: Other DNA variants within this sample encode the same CDR3. The CDR3 loop reads CASSQDGGSYEQYF. The CDR3 nucleotides read TGCGCCAGCAGCCAAGATGGCGGGAGCTACGAGCAGTACTTC. V gene TRBV4-1 combines with J gene TRBJ2-7; 7 bases align to TRBD2. Germline V lookup: CDR1 MGHRA, CDR2 YSYEKL. The CDR3 spans 14 residues. The junction had 2 bases not matched to a gene; V was cut back by 0 bases and J by 3 bases.

The rearrangement links TRBV6-5 to TRBJ1-1; D gene ambiguous. The CDR3 has 15 amino acids. V lost 8 bases and J lost 1, with 17 bases in between. Germline CDR1 and CDR2: MNHEY and SVGAGI. CDR3 nucleotide sequence: TGTGCCAGCTCTTTCAACTCAGGAGGGAACACTGAAGCTTTCTTT. Its translation: CASSFNSGGNTEAFF.

The chain carries TRBV7-9 and TRBJ2-1, with D possibly matching TRBD2 (5 bases). With 1 base removed from V and 8 bases from J, the gap between germline ends came to 9 bases. Germline V CDR1 and CDR2: SEHNR, FQNEAQ (reference sequence). This CDR3 has 13 residues. The CDR3 region has the DNA TGTGCCAGCAGCTTAGTAGGGAGCGATGAGCAGTTCTTC. Translating it yields CASSLVGSDEQFF.

This sequence joins TRBV15 and TRBJ2-4, with D possibly TRBD1 on 5 matching bases. The germline CDR1 and CDR2 sequences are LNHNV and YYDKDF (reference sequence). The V gene lost 2 bases and the J gene lost 0 bases, with 11 bases spanning the gap. This CDR3 contains 16 residues. The DNA of the CDR3 is TGTGCCACCAGCAGAACCGCAGGGCTAGCCAAAAACATTCAGTACTTC. This gives the protein CATSRTAGLAKNIQYF.

This chain links TRBV5-6 with TRBJ1-1, with 8 bases that match TRBD1. The CDR3 covers 15 residues. Germline CDR1 SGHDT, CDR2 YYEEEE. V gave up 4 bases and J gave up 3 bases; unmatched junction bases: 8. The CDR3 sequence is CASSPNQGADTEAFF. For the CDR3, the DNA is TGTGCCAGCAGCCCTAACCAGGGGGCGGACACTGAAGCTTTCTTT.

A single count supports this clone. The genes are TRBV5-6 and TRBJ1-2, with 8 bases that match TRBD1. The germline gives CDR1 SGHDT, CDR2 YYEEEE. V was pared by 0 bases and J by 4 bases, with 5 bases of the junction left unmatched. The CDR3 runs 15 residues. The CDR3 loop reads CASSLGLGQVYGYTF. CDR3 nucleotides: TGTGCCAGCAGCTTGGGTTTGGGACAGGTCTATGGCTACACCTTC.

The chain links TRBV6-1 to TRBJ2-3, with 8 nucleotides matching TRBD2. Germline trimming cut 1 base from V and 4 bases from J; bases unmatched to any gene: 7. The CDR3 has 16 residues. In germline, CDR1 is MNHNS, CDR2 SASEGT. The CDR3 sequence: CASSEVWTSPPDTQYF. CDR3 bases: TGTGCCAGCAGTGAAGTGTGGACTAGCCCGCCAGATACGCAGTATTTT.

This clone was found a few times. The CDR3 spells CASSYSTGGAYEQYF. CDR3 nucleotide sequence: TGTGCCAGCAGTTACTCCACAGGGGGCGCCTACGAGCAGTACTTC. The rearrangement joins TRBV6-5 to TRBJ2-7, with 9 bases fitting TRBD1. The CDR3 has 15 amino acids. V shed 0 bases and J 2 bases; nucleotides not matched to a gene: 2. The germline CDR1 and CDR2 sequences are MNHEY and SVGAGI.

The rearrangement links TRBV10-3 to TRBJ1-1; the D is unclear. The germline gives CDR1 ENHRY, CDR2 SYGVKD. V lost 0 bases to trimming and J lost 1 base, with 9 bases between them. The CDR3 is made up of 15 amino acids. CDR3 coding DNA: TGTGCCATCAGTGAGTCGGGAGTGGGGAACACTGAAGCTTTCTTT. It yields the protein CAISESGVGNTEAFF.

The chain combines TRBV9 with TRBJ2-3; 12 nucleotides align to TRBD2. Trimming cost V 4 bases and J 6 bases; bases outside gene matches: 6. The CDR3 has 15 residues. Germline V gene data show CDR1 as SGDLS and CDR2 as YYNGEE. Here the CDR3 DNA reads TGTGCCAGCAGCCCCCCCCTAGCGGGGGGGGATACGCAGTATTTT. Residues: CASSPPLAGGDTQYF.

This clone was recorded a few times. This chain links TRBV20-1 with TRBJ1-2, with TRBD1 matching over 10 bases. The germline V gene has CDR1 DFQATT and CDR2 SNEGSKA (reference sequence). CDR3 size: 10 residues. The CDR3 sequence is CRTGGDGYTF. The DNA of the CDR3 is TGCAGGACAGGGGGCGATGGCTACACCTTC.

The V call is TRBV5-1, the J call TRBJ1-2; TRBD1 is a possible D gene (5 bases). This CDR3 contains 13 residues. Germline CDR1 SGHRS, CDR2 YFSETQ. Trimming took 8 bases from V and 6 from J, leaving 17 bases between them. The CDR3, as DNA: TGCGCCAGTAGGGCAGGGCAAGGGAATGGCTACACCTTC. Its protein product is CASRAGQGNGYTF.

The chain has TRBV9 and TRBJ2-4, with 10 bases fitting TRBD1. V dropped 7 bases and J dropped 9; count of bases not matched to a gene: 16. The germline V gene encodes CDR1 SGDLS and CDR2 YYNGEE. The CDR3 totals 16 residues. The CDR3 DNA follows: TGTGCCAGCCCAGGGGACAGGGGTAGCCAAATTGGCATTCAGTACTTC. Its protein product is CASPGDRGSQIGIQYF.

The chain has TRBV6-5 and TRBJ2-7; tentative D call: TRBD2 (6 bases). The germline gives CDR1 MNHEY, CDR2 SVGAGI. Trimming took off 5 bases at V and 2 bases at J, with 10 bases between the two ends. The CDR3 length is 13 residues. CDR3 region: CASSEGLTYEQYF. CDR3 nucleotides: TGTGCCAGCAGTGAGGGACTGACCTACGAGCAGTACTTC.

The gene calls are TRBV10-3 and TRBJ1-1; D remains unclear. Germline V gene data show CDR1 as ENHRY and CDR2 as SYGVKD. The CDR3 is 14 residues long. The V end was cut by 3 bases, the J end by 6 bases, with 14 bases between. The CDR3 protein is CAISDPPQRPEAFF. The DNA of the CDR3 is TGTGCCATCAGTGATCCCCCACAGCGGCCTGAAGCTTTCTTT.

The V gene is TRBV9, the J gene TRBJ2-1; 11 bases match TRBD2. With V trimmed by 0 bases and J by 5 bases, 1 base remained unmatched. Germline V CDR1 and CDR2: SGDLS, YYNGEE. The CDR3 consists of 15 residues. CDR3: CASSVVSGGDNEQFF. Here the CDR3 DNA reads TGTGCCAGCAGCGTAGTTAGCGGGGGGGACAATGAGCAGTTCTTC. The full variable domain, completed using reference TRBV9 and TRBJ2-1, is DSGVTQTPKHLITATGQRVTLRCSPRSGDLSVYWYQQSLDQGLQFLIQYYNGEERAKGNILERFSAQQFPDLHSELNLSSLELGDSALYFCASSVVSGGDNEQFFGPGTRLTVL.